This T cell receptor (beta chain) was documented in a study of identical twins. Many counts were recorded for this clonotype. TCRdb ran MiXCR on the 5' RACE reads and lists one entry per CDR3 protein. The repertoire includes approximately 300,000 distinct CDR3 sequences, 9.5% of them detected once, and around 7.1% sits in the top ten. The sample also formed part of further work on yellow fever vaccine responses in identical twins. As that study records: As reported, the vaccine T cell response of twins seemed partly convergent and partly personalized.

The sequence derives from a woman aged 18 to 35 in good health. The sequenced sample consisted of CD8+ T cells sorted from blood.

CDR3 in DNA: TGTGCCAGCAGCTTAGGTCAGACAGGGGAGGAGACCCAGTACTTC. Encoded protein: CASSLGQTGEETQYF. V and J are TRBV28 and TRBJ2-5, with 8 bases that match TRBD1. CDR3 length: 15 residues. J gave up 5 bases and V 6 bases, and 11 bases lay outside the gene matches. Germline V gene data show CDR1 as MDHEN and CDR2 as SYDVKM. Based on the CDR3 plus reference TRBV28 and TRBJ2-5, the full variable domain is DVKVTQSSRYLVKRTGEKVFLECVQDMDHENMFWYRQDPGLGLRLIYFSYDVKMKEKGDIPEGYSVSREKKERFSLILESASTNQTSMYLCASSLGQTGEETQYFGPGTRLLVL.